The clone carrying this T cell receptor beta chain was observed a single time. Antigen specificity is unknown. Generated by immunoSEQ multiplex PCR, the TCRdb table keeps only in-frame clones and is missing some. The data hold about 110,000 clones, with approximately 87% observed a single time. The record originates from a study of T cell responses to AZD1222 COVID-19 vaccine. General study points: Clonal diversity was possibly underestimated; the donors were predominantly white British and more often female.

Germline values: CDR1 MNHNS, CDR2 SASEGT. V gave up 3 bases and J gave up 2 bases, with 5 bases separating them. The CDR3 has 13 amino acids. This sequence was found in an adult in good health. Sequencing used peripheral blood, obtained on day 0 of AZD1222 vaccination. The chain employs TRBV6-1 and TRBJ1-3, with D uncertain. CDR3 amino acids: CASSDRPGNTIYF. CDR3 coding DNA: TGTGCCAGCAGTGATAGGCCTGGAAACACCATATATTTT.